This T cell receptor beta chain was recorded in a study of metastatic and nonmetastatic thyroid tumors. At the level of the study: Patients with malignant and benign thyroid disease provided blood and tumor or nodule tissue, whose repertoires were compared.

There are a few counts of this clone. What it recognizes is unknown. Findings of the study overall: In blood and tumor, TCR beta diversity was reportedly significantly higher in malignant thyroid tumors than in benign nodules.

V lost 1 base to trimming and J lost 2 bases, with 8 bases between them. The CDR3 totals 14 residues. Until they underwent thyroid surgery, no patient had received any treatment. As originally analysed: The authors used CDR3 differences across clinicopathological groups to build a distant-metastasis classifier for papillary thyroid cancer. With MiXCR, TCRdb called clones anew from the PCR reads. The V and J calls and clone size come from TCRdb's table, not from the authors' own analysis. The sample holds 20,000 to 25,000 clones, about 20% seen once. The origin of this receptor is a female donor with papillary thyroid cancer or a benign thyroid nodule (not recorded which). Some clones in this sample may be carry-over from other donors' samples. V and J are TRBV12-3 or TRBV12-4 and TRBJ1-1; no clear D gene. Sequencing used tumor tissue. The CDR3, as DNA: TGTGCCAGCAGTTTAGAACTATCCAACACTGAAGCTTTCTTT. Amino acids: CASSLELSNTEAFF.